A single sample is the source of the 20 T cell receptor beta chains below, sequenced in a study of technical replicates of blood from a handful of donors. Sequenced by immunoSEQ multiplex PCR; TCRdb stores in-frame clones only, minus some. Among 60,000 to 65,000 clones, approximately 89% were seen once, and the ten largest hold around 5.2%. The sequenced sample consisted of PBMCs. The origin of the receptors is a human donor in good health. Some clones in this sample may be carry-over from other donors' samples.

The chain has TRBV27 and TRBJ1-5; D is unresolved. Trimming cost V 5 bases and J 1 base, with 12 bases left between them. Looked up from germline, CDR1 is MNHEY and CDR2 is SMNVEV (reference sequence). The CDR3 has 15 residues. The CDR3 here is CASSLRTESNQPQHF. DNA of the CDR3: TGTGCCAGCAGTCTGAGAACAGAGAGCAATCAGCCCCAGCATTTT.

The genes are TRBV7-2 and TRBJ1-6; 8 nucleotides agree with TRBD1. This CDR3 spans 18 amino acids. Germline CDR1 and CDR2: SGHTA and FQGNSA. J was trimmed by 0 bases and V by 5 bases; bases with no gene match: 9. In nucleotides, the CDR3 is TGTGCCAGCAGCCCGCGGGACAGGTCGAGCTCCTATAATTCACCCCTCCACTTT. Translation gives CASSPRDRSSSYNSPLHF.

CDR3 coding DNA: TGTGCCAGCAGCTTAAGGTCGCAGGGGGCTGTCGAGCAGTACTTC. Translated: CASSLRSQGAVEQYF. V usage is TRBV7-6 and J usage is TRBJ2-7; 8 positions match TRBD1. Germline CDR1 reads SGHVS; CDR2 reads FNYEAQ. After removal of 2 bases from V and 6 bases from J, the junction contained 9 bases not matched to a gene. The CDR3 has 15 residues.

The chain joins TRBV19 to TRBJ1-5; the match to TRBD1 covers 9 bases. V lost 2 bases and J lost 5; bases outside the gene matches: 7. The CDR3 has 16 amino acids. CDR1 and CDR2 from the germline V gene are LNHDA and SQIVND (reference sequence). CDR3 nucleotides: TGTGCCAGTAGTATACTCCGGGACAGGGAGGATCAGCCCCAGCATTTT. Encoded protein: CASSILRDREDQPQHF.

The chain is built from TRBV6-1 and TRBJ1-4; D is uncertain. Germline values: CDR1 MNHNS, CDR2 SASEGT. V lost 1 base and J 14 bases, leaving 8 bases between the germline ends. The CDR3 runs to 11 residues. CDR3 residues: CASSEGPRLFF. The CDR3 DNA follows: TGTGCCAGCAGTGAAGGGCCTAGGCTGTTTTTT.

This CDR3 reads CASSPLGREGRDEQFF. CDR3 bases: TGTGCCAGCAGCCCCCTCGGGCGGGAGGGCCGGGATGAGCAGTTCTTC. The chain combines TRBV7-9 with TRBJ2-1, with 9 positions matching TRBD2. The length of the CDR3 is 16 residues. From germline, CDR1 is SEHNR and CDR2 FQNEAQ (reference sequence). V was clipped by 5 bases and J by 8 bases; unmatched bases: 13.

The V call is TRBV6-1, the J call TRBJ2-7; 9 bases line up with TRBD1. The CDR3 consists of 14 residues. J was trimmed by 4 bases and V by 5 bases; bases with no gene match: 6. Per the germline V gene, CDR1 is MNHNS and CDR2 is SASEGT. The CDR3 sequence: CASSSGTGKYEQYF. CDR3 coding DNA: TGTGCCAGCAGTTCCGGGACAGGGAAATACGAGCAGTACTTC.

Turning to this clone: The sample carries other DNA sequences with the same CDR3. CDR3 nucleotide sequence: TGCGCCAGCAGCCCCAGCGGGGGTTACAATGAGCAGTTCTTC. Its translation: CASSPSGGYNEQFF. This sequence joins TRBV5-1 and TRBJ2-1; the match to TRBD2 covers 8 bases. Per the germline V gene, CDR1 is SGHRS and CDR2 is YFSETQ. The V gene end was trimmed by 4 bases and the J gene end by 4 bases; junction bases not matched to a gene: 4. There are 14 residues in the CDR3. Full variable domain (missing parts from reference TRBV5-1 and TRBJ2-1): KAGVTQTPRYLIKTRGQQVTLSCSPISGHRSVSWYQQTPGQGLQFLFEYFSETQRNKGNFPGRFSGRQFSNSRSEMNVSTLELGDSALYLCASSPSGGYNEQFFGPGTRLTVL.

V and J are TRBV2 and TRBJ1-6; D unclear. The CDR3 totals 16 residues. V lost 2 bases and J 0 bases, leaving 8 bases between the germline ends. The germline CDR1 and CDR2 sequences are SNHLY and FYNNEI. CDR3 amino acids: CASSENLGSYNSPLHF. In DNA form, the CDR3 reads TGTGCCAGCAGTGAAAACCTCGGCTCCTATAATTCACCCCTCCACTTT.

The rearrangement joins TRBV10-3 to TRBJ1-2, with D possibly being TRBD1 (6 bases). Germline CDR1 and CDR2: ENHRY and SYGVKD. Between the trimmed V and J ends, which lost 5 bases and 4 bases, there was a span of 11 bases. The CDR3 covers 13 residues. In nucleotides, the CDR3 is TGTGCCATCAGTCAGGGGATGGGCTATGGCTACACCTTC. Translation: CAISQGMGYGYTF.

V and J are TRBV2 and TRBJ2-1, with TRBD2 as a possible D gene (5 bases). The CDR3 extends over 14 amino acids. V was trimmed by 4 bases and J by 2 bases, leaving 9 bases between them. Germline-derived CDR1 and CDR2 are SNHLY and FYNNEI. The CDR3, as DNA: TGTGCCAGCAGTGTCGGCGGGCCCTACAATGAGCAGTTCTTC. It encodes CASSVGGPYNEQFF.

CDR3 DNA sequence: TGTGCCAGCAGCTCCGACGGTGGCCCCGGGCAGCCCCAGCATTTT. As protein: CASSSDGGPGQPQHF. The chain joins TRBV7-2 to TRBJ1-5, with D uncertain. Deletions cut 4 bases from V and 7 bases from J, with 17 bases between. This CDR3 spans 15 amino acids. Per germline, CDR1 SGHTA and CDR2 FQGNSA.

The V gene is TRBV6-5, the J gene TRBJ2-5; weak D call: TRBD1 (7 bases). CDR3 length: 14 residues. V shed 6 bases and J shed 5 bases, with 16 bases lying between them. CDR1 is MNHEY, CDR2 SVGAGI, per germline. CDR3 coding DNA: TGTGCCAGCAGCCCAGGGGGGAGGCGGGAGACCCAGTACTTC. Translation gives CASSPGGRRETQYF.

CDR3 DNA sequence: TGTGCCAGCAGTTACTCCGGACAGGGGGTCTACGAGCAGTACTTC. This sequence encodes CASSYSGQGVYEQYF. The chain employs TRBV6-5 and TRBJ2-7; 10 bases are shared with TRBD1. With 0 bases clipped from V and 3 bases from J, the junction kept 2 bases outside the gene matches. Germline CDR1 is MNHEY and CDR2 is SVGAGI. The CDR3 extends over 15 amino acids.

This sequence joins TRBV5-4 and TRBJ2-2, with 9 bases lining up with TRBD1. V shed 4 bases, J shed 6 bases, and the junction held 7 bases outside the gene matches. This CDR3 has 15 residues. Germline CDR1 reads SGHNT; CDR2 reads YYREEE (reference sequence). CDR3 protein: CASSPGTGTAGELFF. The CDR3 nucleotides read TGTGCCAGCAGCCCCGGGACAGGGACGGCCGGGGAGCTGTTTTTT.

As concerns this clone: Different DNA sequences within this sample yield the same CDR3. V and J are TRBV2 and TRBJ1-1; 7 positions match TRBD1. The germline gives CDR1 SNHLY, CDR2 FYNNEI. The V and J ends lost 6 bases and 1 base, in that order; junction bases with no gene match: 2. The CDR3 sequence is 13 residues long. Here the CDR3 DNA reads TGTGCCAGCAGCCGACAGGGGAACACTGAAGCTTTCTTT. Translation: CASSRQGNTEAFF. Drawing the rest from reference TRBV2 and TRBJ1-1, the complete variable domain is EPEVTQTPSHQVTQMGQEVILRCVPISNHLYFYWYRQILGQKVEFLVSFYNNEISEKSEIFDDQFSVERPDGSNFTLKIRSTKLEDSAMYFCASSRQGNTEAFFGQGTRLTVV.

V usage is TRBV5-6 and J usage is TRBJ1-5; D perhaps matches TRBD1 (5 bases). V lost 4 bases and J 4 bases, leaving 9 bases between the germline ends. This CDR3 has 13 amino acids. Germline CDR1 and CDR2: SGHDT and YYEEEE. The CDR3 is CASSRTHNQPQHF. The CDR3 bases are TGTGCCAGCAGCCGGACACATAATCAGCCCCAGCATTTT.

This clone was found a few times. This chain joins TRBV27 and TRBJ2-1; 11 bases match TRBD2. CDR1 and CDR2 from the germline V gene are MNHEY and SMNVEV (reference sequence). V lost 8 bases to trimming and J lost 5 bases; unmatched junction nucleotides: 11. The CDR3 sequence is 16 residues long. CDR3: CASSSAGLAGNNEQFF. CDR3 coding DNA: TGTGCCAGCTCCAGCGCTGGACTAGCGGGTAACAATGAGCAGTTCTTC.

This clone has a single count. CDR3 amino acids: CASSFVAGTYNEQFF. The CDR3 coding sequence is TGTGCCAGCAGTTTCGTAGCGGGAACGTACAATGAGCAGTTCTTC. The rearrangement uses TRBV27 and TRBJ2-1; 8 bases align to TRBD2. CDR1 and CDR2 from the germline V gene are MNHEY and SMNVEV (reference sequence). The J segment lost 4 bases and the V segment lost 3 bases, leaving 5 bases of the junction unmatched. CDR3 length: 15 residues.

In its sample, this clone was seen a few times. V and J are TRBV19 and TRBJ1-1; D is unclear. This CDR3 has 16 residues. Trimming pared 0 bases from V and 5 bases from J, leaving 16 bases between. Per germline, CDR1 LNHDA and CDR2 SQIVND (reference sequence). CDR3 sequence (DNA): TGTGCCAGTAGTATAGAACCGGTCGGGGTCAGGACTGAAGCTTTCTTT. Translated: CASSIEPVGVRTEAFF.